The clone carrying this T cell receptor (beta chain) was observed a few times. Its antigen remains unidentified. This entry comes from a study of T cells in Graves' hyperthyroidism and ophthalmopathy. Looking at the study overall: Pretreatment peripheral blood was obtained at initial diagnosis.

Study outcomes and limitations: The blood repertoire included most of the expanded thyroid clonotypes above 0.001. Model-based prediction identified ophthalmopathy a median about 6 months prior to its onset.

Absent ophthalmopathy progression within 18 months defined stable Graves' hyperthyroidism. Authors of the study amplified TCR beta CDR3 regions from RNA transcripts. TCR CDR3 underwent first-round RT-PCR with the HTBI primer set. TCRdb used MiXCR to reprocess the multiplex PCR reads, holding one entry per CDR3 protein. Among under 450,000 distinct CDR3 sequences listed, roughly 14% were seen once. Input material: blood. The sequence was obtained from a woman aged 18-30 years with Graves' hyperthyroidism.

The DNA of the CDR3 is TGTGCCACCAGTGATCCCCGGACTAGCGGGAGGGCAGATACGCAGTATTTT. Residues: CATSDPRTSGRADTQYF. The V gene is TRBV24-1, the J gene TRBJ2-3; 15 bases match TRBD2. V lost 3 bases to trimming and J lost 4 bases; unmatched junction nucleotides: 4. CDR3 length: 17 residues. The germline CDR1 and CDR2 sequences are KGHDR and SFDVKD.